The clone carrying this T cell receptor beta chain was seen many times. No antigen is known for it. The data belong to a study of T cells in Graves' hyperthyroidism and ophthalmopathy. The V end was cut by 2 bases, the J end by 8 bases, with 13 bases between. The CDR3 sequence is 14 residues long. CDR1 and CDR2 (germline): SGHAT, FQNNGV. Findings and limits, study-wide: Before onset, ophthalmopathy was predicted by the model a median approximately 6.6 months earlier. Blood also showed most of the thyroid clonotypes that were expanded above 0.001.

Amplification of TCR beta CDR3 regions was performed using RNA transcripts as template. The HTBI set primed first-round TCR CDR3 RT-PCR. TCRdb re-analysed the multiplex PCR reads in MiXCR, keeping a single row per CDR3 protein. The sample lists about 110,000 distinct CDR3 sequences, about 17% occurring once. Participants, patients aged 18 to 65, had newly diagnosed hyperthyroidism with a duration under 2 months. The receptor was derived from a woman between 50 and 59 years old with Graves' hyperthyroidism. The chain is built from TRBV11-2 and TRBJ2-1, with D possibly matching TRBD1 (5 bases). Sequencing was carried out using blood. The DNA for the CDR3 is TGTGCCAGCAGCTTATTTATCAGGGTCGATGAGCAGTTCTTC. It is translated as CASSLFIRVDEQFF.